Listed below are T cell receptor beta chains from one sample, sequenced in a study of T cell changes during pregnancy in multiple sclerosis. Sequenced by immunoSEQ multiplex PCR; TCRdb stores in-frame clones only, minus some. The sample consists of 40,000 or so clones, about nine tenths of them appearing once. The sample was CD4+ T cells from peripheral blood mononuclear cells, taken in the third trimester of pregnancy. The receptors shown here come from a female donor in good health, enrolled as a control in a pregnancy study. Each CDR3 is given with its conserved first and last residue. The order of the fields is V gene, CDR3 protein.

>TRBV7-9
CASSLGWGEGETQYF
>TRBV18
CASSPGQTLPGNTIYF
>TRBV5-5
CASSLAGSSYNEQFF
>TRBV19
CASSRGLAPGLDTQYF
>TRBV28
CASSFNPDSADTQYF
>TRBV29-1
CSVDRGTEAFF
>TRBV12-5
CASGPRETQYF
>TRBV29-1
CSVVGSAWYGYTF
>TRBV6-6
CASRTTKSQDRELFF
>TRBV18
CASSSTGYSNQPQHF
>TRBV7-3
CASSPQGAVGPLHF
>TRBV6-1
CASSEAGTVYEQYF
>TRBV10-3
CAISEDRVAEAFF
>TRBV14
CASSHSLGQGSSGANVLTF
>TRBV7-8
CASSLNTAGQQYNEQFF
>TRBV9
CASSVVGAIGETQYF
>TRBV10-3
CAIKGQGNEKLFF
>TRBV18
CASSQTGRAETQYF
>TRBV5-4
CASSPQTGWSDGYTF
>TRBV25-1
CASSEGGGPTSGRNIQYF
>TRBV28
CASSLSIPGQGSETQYF
>TRBV7-2
CASSSPSGGYEQYF
>TRBV19
CASSRGLAEVEQFF